Following are 8 T cell receptor beta chains from one sample sequenced in a study of cytotoxic CD8 clonotypes in ibrutinib-treated CLL. The method was immunoSEQ multiplex PCR; TCRdb's version includes in-frame clones alone and lacks a portion of them. There are roughly 24,000 clones in the sample; nearly 80% occur only once, and more than 7% lies in the top ten. This specimen consisted of PBMCs, obtained before ibrutinib treatment. The receptors were gathered from a human donor with chronic lymphocytic leukemia.

This chain uses TRBV10-2 with TRBJ2-7, with D tentatively TRBD1 or TRBD2 (5 bases each). Deletions cut 10 bases from V and 6 bases from J, with 13 bases between. The CDR3 is 11 amino acids. Germline values: CDR1 WSHSY, CDR2 SAAADI. The CDR3 loop is CATTRDVEQYF. The CDR3, as DNA: TGCGCCACCACCCGGGACGTCGAGCAGTACTTC.

The chain carries TRBV29-1 and TRBJ1-1; D unresolved. Germline CDR1 and CDR2: SQVTM and ANQGSEA. This CDR3 is 13 amino acids long. Trimming pared 7 bases from V and 1 base from J, leaving 13 bases between. CDR3 region: CSARHHTNTEAFF. DNA of the CDR3: TGCAGCGCCAGACACCATACGAACACTGAAGCTTTCTTT.

This clone was picked up one time. V is TRBV28 and J is TRBJ1-4; TRBD1 is a possible D gene (6 bases). V was pared by 6 bases and J by 6 bases, with 14 bases between. The germline V gene has CDR1 MDHEN and CDR2 SYDVKM. This CDR3 region has 14 residues. The DNA of the CDR3 is TGTGCCAGCAGCCTAACAGGGTTGCATGAAAAACTGTTTTTT. It yields the protein CASSLTGLHEKLFF. Complete variable domain (other parts from reference TRBV28 and TRBJ1-4): DVKVTQSSRYLVKRTGEKVFLECVQDMDHENMFWYRQDPGLGLRLIYFSYDVKMKEKGDIPEGYSVSREKKERFSLILESASTNQTSMYLCASSLTGLHEKLFFGSGTQLSVL.

The chain links TRBV5-6 to TRBJ2-5; D unresolved. The CDR3 has 14 amino acids. Germline CDR1 is SGHDT and CDR2 is YYEEEE. V lost 3 bases to trimming and J lost 5 bases, with 14 bases between them. The CDR3 loop reads CASSSGRSVETQYF. The CDR3 nucleotides read TGTGCCAGCAGCTCGGGCAGATCGGTGGAGACCCAGTACTTC.

V usage is TRBV9 and J usage is TRBJ1-1, with D perhaps TRBD1 (6 bases). V lost 4 bases to trimming and J lost 2 bases, with 9 bases between them. Germline values: CDR1 SGDLS, CDR2 YYNGEE. CDR3 length: 13 amino acids. CDR3 bases: TGTGCCAGCAGCAACAGGGTAAACACTGAAGCTTTCTTT. Encoded protein: CASSNRVNTEAFF.

V usage is TRBV2 and J usage is TRBJ2-2; 12 bases map to TRBD2. The CDR3 runs to 14 residues. Germline trimming cut 5 bases from V and 5 bases from J; bases unmatched to any gene: 0. In germline, CDR1 is SNHLY, CDR2 FYNNEI. The chain's CDR3 is CASSLAGGTGELFF. DNA for the CDR3: TGTGCCAGCAGTCTAGCGGGAGGGACCGGGGAGCTGTTTTTT.

The chain combines TRBV7-9 with TRBJ2-2; a weak D match, TRBD2 (7 bases). With 0 bases removed from V and 3 bases from J, the gap between germline ends came to 11 bases. Germline CDR1 SEHNR, CDR2 FQNEAQ (reference sequence). CDR3 size: 16 residues. Here the CDR3 DNA reads TGTGCCAGCAGCTTAGCCCACGGGGGGCACACCGGGGAGCTGTTTTTT. The encoded protein is CASSLAHGGHTGELFF.

This clone appeared a few times. The V and J genes are TRBV2 and TRBJ1-5; 12 positions match TRBD1. CDR1 SNHLY and CDR2 FYNNEI come from the germline V gene. The CDR3 covers 15 residues. With 10 bases clipped from V and 6 bases from J, the junction kept 10 bases outside the gene matches. The CDR3, as DNA: TGTGCCACCTCGGGACAGGGGGCGCCCGGTCAGCCCCAGCATTTT. Translation: CATSGQGAPGQPQHF.